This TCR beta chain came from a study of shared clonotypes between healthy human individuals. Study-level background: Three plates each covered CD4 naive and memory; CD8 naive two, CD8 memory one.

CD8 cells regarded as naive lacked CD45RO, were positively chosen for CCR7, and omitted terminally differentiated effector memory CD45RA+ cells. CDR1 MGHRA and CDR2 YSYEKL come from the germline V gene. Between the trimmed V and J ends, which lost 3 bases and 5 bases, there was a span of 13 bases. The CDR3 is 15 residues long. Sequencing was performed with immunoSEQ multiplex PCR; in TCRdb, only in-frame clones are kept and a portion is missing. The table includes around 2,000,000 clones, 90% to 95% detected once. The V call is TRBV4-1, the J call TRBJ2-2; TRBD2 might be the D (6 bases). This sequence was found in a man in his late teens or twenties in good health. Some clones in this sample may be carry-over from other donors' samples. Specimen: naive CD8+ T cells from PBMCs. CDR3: CASSHLGDSTGELFF. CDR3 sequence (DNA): TGCGCCAGCAGCCACCTCGGGGACTCTACCGGGGAGCTGTTTTTT.